The subject of this entry is one TCR beta chain. Its antigen remains unidentified. At one of its ends the junction is not consistent with the germline gene, which may arise from a read error. Genomic DNA was used as template for profiling of TCR beta VDJ combinations and CDR3 sequences. TCR repertoire sequencing was run on an Illumina HiSeq 2000. The authors' pipeline ran thus. TRBV/TRBJ rearrangement plots, CDR3 size and DJ length profiles, and Simpson's diversity index were used to evaluate the repertoires. The most abundant DNA sequence in the deep sequencing data was taken as the immunodominant clone. CDR3 amino acid sequences were screened for sharing across subjects and compared with published repertoires and the VDJdb database. Starting from the raw public reads, TCRdb applied fastp trimming at Q25, assembled clones with MiXCR and retained in-frame beta chains. Rows are combined by CDR3 protein, so each entry shows the most common genes and DNA. V and J calls and clone size were set by TCRdb, not the authors. The sample table shows hundreds of thousands of distinct CDR3 sequences, and around 32% are seen once. The top ten clones comprise 0.82% of the sample.

The sample comes from a study of CD8+CD57+ T cells in acquired aplastic anemia (dated by TCRdb to the late 2010s). Study-wide context: DNA extracted from sorted CD4+ and CD8+ cells had a mean of around 3 ug, with a range of 0.2 to 27.4 ug. CD8+CD57+ expansion was defined as frequency above the mean frequency observed in healthy subjects.

Flow cytometry had shown CD8+CD57+ cell expansion in the patients selected for sequencing. All patients had severe acquired aplastic anemia diagnosed by International Study of Aplastic Anemia and Agranulocytosis and Camitta criteria. At the time blood was sampled, none of the patients had received any therapy. In this study, sorted CD4+ and CD8+ T cells from the blood of healthy subjects and of severe aplastic anemia patients had their TCR repertoires deep-sequenced. In the USA, patient enrollment took place under clinicaltrials.gov protocols 00001620, 01623167, 00001397, 00071045, 00081523 and 00961064. Ficoll-Paque density gradient centrifugation was used to isolate peripheral blood mononuclear cells. CD4+ and CD8+ T cells were sorted by FACS or magnetic beads before DNA extraction. What the research found in general, with its limitations: Patients and healthy controls showed no significant difference in CD8+ Simpson's diversity (P=0.060). Roughly 30 CD8+ CDR3 sequences were found to be shared between patients and controls, but these sequences appeared to be highly expressed in patients and within the immunodominant clones of the patients.

The germline V gene encodes CDR1 SNHLY and CDR2 FYNNEI. Spanning cysteine to phenylalanine, the CDR3 consists of 16 amino acids. The only DNA kept is the CDR3, 48 bases in frame from the first base. The chain couples TRBV2 to TRBJ1-5; no confident D gene assignment can be made. The sequence was collected from a human donor with aplastic anemia. Sequencing input: sorted CD4+, CD8+, or CD8+CD57+ T cells (not recorded which) from PBMCs. The DNA sequence is given as TGCGCCAGCAGCCACGTGTTTTCGGCGGTGAATCAGCCCCAGCATTTT. This gives the protein CASSHVFSAVNQPQHF.